This T cell receptor beta chain is drawn from a study of cytomegalovirus exposure and HLA in healthy donors. Study overall: For the approximately 390 genotyped donors, 65% to 90% fell within the Caucasian-associated ancestry cluster.

Study-level findings and limits: By a later analysis, the bulk of CMV-associated TCR beta chains appeared HLA-restricted.

60 Vbeta and 13 Jbeta primers were used in PCR. Authors' data handling: Per a later analysis, the number of unique TCR beta chains was roughly 87 million, of which around 10 million were shared. Profiled with immunoSEQ multiplex PCR; TCRdb holds only in-frame clones, not every one. That table is the source of V, J and clone size, and D and trimming were worked out from the DNA. Here the sample spans fewer than 250,000 clones, roughly 77% being singletons. Losses at the gene ends were 6 bases for V and 3 bases for J; bases not matched to a gene: 1. The CDR3 is 13 amino acids. In germline, CDR1 is LNHDA, CDR2 SQIVND (reference sequence). On this clone itself: Its antigen is as yet unknown.

The chain carries TRBV19 and TRBJ2-3; 9 bases fit TRBD2. This sequence was found in a male donor in good health and CMV-seropositive. The specimen was PBMCs. The CDR3 loop reads CASRTSGTDTQYF. In DNA form, the CDR3 reads TGTGCCAGTAGGACTAGCGGAACAGATACGCAGTATTTT.